This T cell receptor beta chain was obtained from a study of blood T cell repertoires in COVID-19 (TCRdb year 2020). For the study in its entirety: Collaborator samples came from the United States, Italy and Spain and covered acute and convalescent phases of COVID-19. The material from the prospective study consisted of cDNA or gDNA derived from T cells, B-cell-depleted T cells, or PBMCs. Subjects who had been exposed to COVID-19, were actively infected with it, or had recovered from it provided the deeply sampled blood TCRbeta repertoires that made up the dataset. The repertoires were made available in a free public database intended to serve as a resource for research on the immune response to SARS-CoV-2. The samples were drawn from two sources: the first 160 participants of the ongoing ImmuneRACE study, and 950 to 1,500 subjects contributed by 6 global collaborators. Nearly every sample came with metadata listing a de-identified subject ID, COVID-19 status, age in years and sex. HLA class I and class II types, where available, came from metadata supplied by the sample provider rather than from assay-based typing. The full study reports these points: Clinical and demographic metadata were provided uncurated, with the amount varying by source and participant.

The collaborating institutions used their own protocols to collect whole blood in K2EDTA tubes. Collaborator samples were shipped for TCRbeta analysis as frozen whole blood, isolated PBMCs, or DNA extracted from either sample type. Spanning cysteine to phenylalanine, the CDR3 consists of 15 amino acids. This entry keeps only the CDR3 DNA: 45 bases, framed from base 1. Looking up the germline V gene yields CDR1 KGHDR and CDR2 SFDVKD. V loses 3 bases at its end and J loses 5 bases; junction bases beyond the gene matches: 7. The immunoSEQ Assay, a bias-controlled multiplex PCR, was used to amplify TCRbeta CDR3 regions from genomic DNA. Regarding the original processing steps: Within the assay, amplification of reference gene primers was used to estimate how many nucleated cells each sample contained. To quantify the absolute abundance of each unique TCRbeta CDR3 rearrangement, sequence reads were collapsed and filtered. Productive Simpson clonality was computed per sample as the square root of Simpson's diversity index over productive rearrangements. TCRdb took over this immuneACCESS table, retaining in-frame rearrangements with V and J assigned. Such tables are incomplete; in checked studies, under half of the missing clones stem from an unresolved V gene, and the remainder is unexplained. V, J and clone size are taken as reported in that table, and D and trimming were inferred from the DNA itself. This sample comprises about 50,000 clones, about 83% of them detected only once. The ten largest clones represent approximately 15% of the sample.

As regards this clone: Its target antigen remains unknown. Base qualities are not at hand, and no much larger clone is one base apart.

The sequence links TRBV24-1 to TRBJ2-5; 8 middle bases align to TRBD2. Input material: peripheral blood. The TCR originated in a man aged 35-49 years with acute or convalescent COVID-19. The CDR3 protein: CATSDPGRASETQYF. The DNA reads as follows: TGTGCCACCAGTGATCCCGGGAGGGCCAGTGAGACCCAGTACTTC.